The entry below describes one T cell receptor (beta chain). TCRdb fed the 5' RACE reads into MiXCR, producing one record per CDR3 protein. The sample consists of 420,000 or so distinct CDR3 sequences, about a fifth of them appearing once. V lost 1 base and J lost 7; bases outside the gene matches: 5. The CDR3 runs to 15 residues. Germline CDR1 reads MNHEY; CDR2 reads SVGAGI. The sample belongs to a study of identical twins. This rearrangement joins TRBV6-5 to TRBJ2-2; 8 positions match TRBD1. The sample comprised naive T cells sorted from blood. This sequence was found in a man aged 45-60 years in good health. In nucleotides, the CDR3 is TGTGCCAGCAGTTACTTGGGACAGGCGAGCGGGGAGCTGTTTTTT. It specifies CASSYLGQASGELFF.